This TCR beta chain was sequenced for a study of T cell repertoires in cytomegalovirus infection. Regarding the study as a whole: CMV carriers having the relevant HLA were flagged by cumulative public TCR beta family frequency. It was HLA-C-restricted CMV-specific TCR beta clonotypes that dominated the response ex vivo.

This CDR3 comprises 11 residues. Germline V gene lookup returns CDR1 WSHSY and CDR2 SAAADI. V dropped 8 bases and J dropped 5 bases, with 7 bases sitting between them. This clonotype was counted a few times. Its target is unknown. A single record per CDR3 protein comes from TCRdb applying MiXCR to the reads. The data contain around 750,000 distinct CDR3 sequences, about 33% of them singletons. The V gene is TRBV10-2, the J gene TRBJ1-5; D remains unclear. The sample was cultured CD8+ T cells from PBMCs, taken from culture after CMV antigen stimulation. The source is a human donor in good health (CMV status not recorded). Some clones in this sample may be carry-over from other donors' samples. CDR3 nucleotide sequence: TGCGCCAGCGGGCCCTATCAGCCCCAGCATTTT. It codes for CASGPYQPQHF.